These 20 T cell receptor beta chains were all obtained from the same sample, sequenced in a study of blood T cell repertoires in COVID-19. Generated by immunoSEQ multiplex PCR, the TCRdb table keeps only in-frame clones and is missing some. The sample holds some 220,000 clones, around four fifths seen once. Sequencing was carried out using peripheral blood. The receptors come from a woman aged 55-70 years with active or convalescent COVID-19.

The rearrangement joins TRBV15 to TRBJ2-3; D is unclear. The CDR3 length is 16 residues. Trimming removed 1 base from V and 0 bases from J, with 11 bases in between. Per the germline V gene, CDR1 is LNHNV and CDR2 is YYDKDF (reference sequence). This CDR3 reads CATSRAGTTSTDTQYF. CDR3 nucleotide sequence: TGTGCCACCAGCAGAGCCGGAACTACTAGCACAGATACGCAGTATTTT.

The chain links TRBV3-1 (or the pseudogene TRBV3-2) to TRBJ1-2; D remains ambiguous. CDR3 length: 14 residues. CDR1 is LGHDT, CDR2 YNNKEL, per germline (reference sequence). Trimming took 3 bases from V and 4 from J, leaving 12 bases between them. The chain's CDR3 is CASSHSYGSYGYTF. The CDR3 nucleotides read TGTGCCAGCAGCCATTCCTACGGGAGCTATGGCTACACCTTC.

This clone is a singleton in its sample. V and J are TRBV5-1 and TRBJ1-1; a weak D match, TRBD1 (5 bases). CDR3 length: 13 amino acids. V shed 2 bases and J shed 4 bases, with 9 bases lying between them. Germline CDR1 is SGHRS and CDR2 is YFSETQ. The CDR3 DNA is TGCGCCAGCAGCTTTAGTGGGGCCACTGAAGCTTTCTTT. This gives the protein CASSFSGATEAFF. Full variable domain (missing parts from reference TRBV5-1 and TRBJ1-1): KAGVTQTPRYLIKTRGQQVTLSCSPISGHRSVSWYQQTPGQGLQFLFEYFSETQRNKGNFPGRFSGRQFSNSRSEMNVSTLELGDSALYLCASSFSGATEAFFGQGTRLTVV.

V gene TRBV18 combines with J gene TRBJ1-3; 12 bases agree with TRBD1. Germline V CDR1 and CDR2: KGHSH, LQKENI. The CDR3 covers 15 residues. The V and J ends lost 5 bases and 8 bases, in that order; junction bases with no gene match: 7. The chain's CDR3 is CASSAGTGGLDTIYF. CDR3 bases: TGTGCCAGCTCAGCGGGGACAGGGGGCTTGGACACCATATATTTT.

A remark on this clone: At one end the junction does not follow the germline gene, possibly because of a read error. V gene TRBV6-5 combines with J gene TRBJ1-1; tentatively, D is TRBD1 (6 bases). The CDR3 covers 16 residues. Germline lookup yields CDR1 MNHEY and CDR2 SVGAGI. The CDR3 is CASGYFHGGGGTEAFF. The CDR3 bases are TGTGCCAGCGGTTACTTCCACGGGGGCGGGGGCACTGAAGCTTTCTTT.

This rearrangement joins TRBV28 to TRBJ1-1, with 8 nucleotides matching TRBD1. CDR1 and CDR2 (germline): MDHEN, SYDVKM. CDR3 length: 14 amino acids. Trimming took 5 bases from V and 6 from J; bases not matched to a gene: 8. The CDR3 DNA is TGTGCCAGCAGTACAATGACAGGGGTGGCTGAAGCTTTCTTT. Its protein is CASSTMTGVAEAFF.

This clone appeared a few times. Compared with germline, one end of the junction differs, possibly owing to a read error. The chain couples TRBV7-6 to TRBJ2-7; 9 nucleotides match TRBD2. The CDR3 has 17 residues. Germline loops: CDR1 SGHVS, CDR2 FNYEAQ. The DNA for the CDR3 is TGTGCCAGCAGCCTAGCCCCCCCGGGACTAGCTTCCTACGAGCAGTACTTC. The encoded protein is CASSLAPPGLASYEQYF. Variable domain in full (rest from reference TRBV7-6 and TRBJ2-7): GAGVSQSPRYKVTKRGQDVALRCDPISGHVSLYWYRQALGQGPEFLTYFNYEAQQDKSGLPNDRFSAERPEGSISTLTIQRTEQRDSAMYRCASSLAPPGLASYEQYFGPGTRLTVT.

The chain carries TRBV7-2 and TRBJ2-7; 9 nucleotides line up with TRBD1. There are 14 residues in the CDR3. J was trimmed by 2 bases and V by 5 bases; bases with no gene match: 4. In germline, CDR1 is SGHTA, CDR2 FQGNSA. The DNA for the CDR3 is TGTGCCAGCAGCGAGGGGACAGGGCCCTACGAGCAGTACTTC. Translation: CASSEGTGPYEQYF.

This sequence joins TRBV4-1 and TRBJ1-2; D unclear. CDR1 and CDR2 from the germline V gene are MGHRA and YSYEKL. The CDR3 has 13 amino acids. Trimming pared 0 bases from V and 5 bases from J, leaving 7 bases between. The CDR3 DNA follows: TGCGCCAGCAGCCAAGATTCAGCGTATGGCTACACCTTC. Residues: CASSQDSAYGYTF.

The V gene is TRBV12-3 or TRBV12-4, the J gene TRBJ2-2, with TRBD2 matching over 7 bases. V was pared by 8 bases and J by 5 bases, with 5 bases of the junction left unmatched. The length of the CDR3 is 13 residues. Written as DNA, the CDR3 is TGTGCCAGCCGGGAGGCGGGTACCGGGGAGCTGTTTTTT. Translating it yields CASREAGTGELFF.

The CDR3 nucleotides read TGTGCCAGCAGCCCCCGCAGGGCCGCGGGGGGCACTGAAGCTTTCTTT. Translation: CASSPRRAAGGTEAFF. The genes are TRBV5-4 and TRBJ1-1; D perhaps matches TRBD1 (5 bases). From germline, CDR1 is SGHNT and CDR2 YYREEE (reference sequence). The V end was cut by 4 bases, the J end by 4 bases, with 20 bases between. The CDR3 spans 16 residues. Full variable domain (missing parts from reference TRBV5-4 and TRBJ1-1): ETGVTQSPTHLIKTRGQQVTLRCSSQSGHNTVSWYQQALGQGPQFIFQYYREEENGRGNFPPRFSGLQFPNYSSELNVNALELDDSALYLCASSPRRAAGGTEAFFGQGTRLTVV.

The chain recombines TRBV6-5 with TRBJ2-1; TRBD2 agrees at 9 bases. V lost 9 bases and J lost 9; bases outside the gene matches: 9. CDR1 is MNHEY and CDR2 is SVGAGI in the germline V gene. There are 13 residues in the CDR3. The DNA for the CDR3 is TGTGCCAGGCCGCTAGCGGGACCGGTTGAGCAGTTCTTC. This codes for CARPLAGPVEQFF.

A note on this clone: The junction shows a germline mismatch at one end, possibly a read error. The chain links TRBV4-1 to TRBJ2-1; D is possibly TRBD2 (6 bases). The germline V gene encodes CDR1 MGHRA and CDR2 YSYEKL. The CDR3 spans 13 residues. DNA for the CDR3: TGCGGCAGCAGCAGCCACGGGGGAAATGAGCAGTTCTTC. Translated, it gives CGSSSHGGNEQFF.

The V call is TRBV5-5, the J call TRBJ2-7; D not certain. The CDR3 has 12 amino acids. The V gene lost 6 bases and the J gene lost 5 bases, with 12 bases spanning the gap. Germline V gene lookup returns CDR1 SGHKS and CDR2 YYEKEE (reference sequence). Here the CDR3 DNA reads TGTGCCAGCATATCCCCAGTTCACGAGCAGTACGTC. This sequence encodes CASISPVHEQYV.

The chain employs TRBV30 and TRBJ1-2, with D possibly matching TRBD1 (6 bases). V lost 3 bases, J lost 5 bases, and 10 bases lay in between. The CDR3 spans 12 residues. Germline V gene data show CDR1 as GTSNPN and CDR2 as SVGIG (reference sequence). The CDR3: CAWRGGLYGYTF. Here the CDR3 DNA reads TGTGCCTGGAGAGGGGGATTGTATGGCTACACCTTC.

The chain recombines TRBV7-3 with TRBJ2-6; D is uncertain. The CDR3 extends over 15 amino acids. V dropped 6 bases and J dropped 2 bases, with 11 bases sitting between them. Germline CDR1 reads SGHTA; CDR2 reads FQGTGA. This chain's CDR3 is CASRFQAAGANVLTF. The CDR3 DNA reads TGTGCCAGCAGGTTCCAGGCCGCTGGGGCCAACGTCCTGACTTTC.

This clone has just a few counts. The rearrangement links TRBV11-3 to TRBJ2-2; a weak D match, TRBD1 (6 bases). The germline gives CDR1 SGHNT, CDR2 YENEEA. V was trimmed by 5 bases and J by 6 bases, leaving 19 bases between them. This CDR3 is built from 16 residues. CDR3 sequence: CASSPTGNPFAGELFF. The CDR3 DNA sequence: TGTGCCAGCAGCCCCACAGGGAACCCTTTTGCCGGGGAGCTGTTTTTT.

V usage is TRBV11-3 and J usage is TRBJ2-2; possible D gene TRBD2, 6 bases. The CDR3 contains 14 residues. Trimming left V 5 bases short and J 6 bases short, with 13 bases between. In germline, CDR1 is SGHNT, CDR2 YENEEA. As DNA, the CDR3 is TGTGCCAGCAGCCCCTGGGGGGAGGCCGGGGAGCTGTTTTTT. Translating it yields CASSPWGEAGELFF.

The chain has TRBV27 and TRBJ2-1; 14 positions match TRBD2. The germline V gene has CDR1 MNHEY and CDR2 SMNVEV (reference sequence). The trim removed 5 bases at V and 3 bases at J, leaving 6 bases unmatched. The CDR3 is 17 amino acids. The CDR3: CASSPGTSGSFYNEQFF. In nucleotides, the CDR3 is TGTGCCAGCAGTCCAGGGACTAGCGGGAGTTTCTACAATGAGCAGTTCTTC.

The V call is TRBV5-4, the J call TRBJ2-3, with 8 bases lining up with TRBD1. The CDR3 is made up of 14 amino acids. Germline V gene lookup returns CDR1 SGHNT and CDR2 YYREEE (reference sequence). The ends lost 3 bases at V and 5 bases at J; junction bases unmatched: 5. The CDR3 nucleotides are TGTGCCAGCAGCTATGACAGGGGCGGAGATACGCAGTATTTT. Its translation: CASSYDRGGDTQYF.